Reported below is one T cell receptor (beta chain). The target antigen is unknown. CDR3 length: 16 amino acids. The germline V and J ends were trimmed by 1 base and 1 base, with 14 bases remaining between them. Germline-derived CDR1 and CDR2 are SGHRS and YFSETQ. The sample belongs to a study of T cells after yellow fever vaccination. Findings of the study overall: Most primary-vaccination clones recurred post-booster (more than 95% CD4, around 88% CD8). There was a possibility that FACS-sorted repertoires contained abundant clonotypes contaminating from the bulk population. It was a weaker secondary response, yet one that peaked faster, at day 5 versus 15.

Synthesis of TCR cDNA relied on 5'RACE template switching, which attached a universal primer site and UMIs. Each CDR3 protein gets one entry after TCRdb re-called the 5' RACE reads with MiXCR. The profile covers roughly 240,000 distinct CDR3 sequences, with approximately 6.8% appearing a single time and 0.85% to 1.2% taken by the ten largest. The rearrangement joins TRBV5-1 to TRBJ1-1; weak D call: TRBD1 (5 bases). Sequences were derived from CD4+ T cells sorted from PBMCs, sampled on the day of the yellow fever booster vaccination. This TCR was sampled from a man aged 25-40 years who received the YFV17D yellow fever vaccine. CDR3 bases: TGCGCCAGCAGCTTGTCAGCAGGGATGGGGAACACTGAAGCTTTCTTT. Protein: CASSLSAGMGNTEAFF.